The 10 T cell receptor beta chains below all came from one sample that was sequenced in a study of long-term antiretroviral therapy in people with HIV. Samples were assayed with immunoSEQ v3.0 at survey level. Assay used: immunoSEQ multiplex PCR; TCRdb lists only in-frame clones, some missing. Seen here are roughly 12,000 clones, around three quarters observed once, and the top ten hold under 14%. The sequencing here drew on unsorted PBMCs, taken 0.8 years before starting antiretroviral therapy. All receptors come from a woman aged 35 to 49 with HIV.

The chain combines TRBV9 with TRBJ2-7, with 11 bases matching TRBD2. V was clipped by 4 bases and J by 2 bases; unmatched bases: 8. Looked up from germline, CDR1 is SGDLS and CDR2 is YYNGEE. The length of the CDR3 is 16 residues. CDR3 protein: CASSPWTSGLTYEQYF. CDR3 coding DNA: TGTGCCAGCAGCCCGTGGACTAGCGGGCTTACCTACGAGCAGTACTTC.

The V gene is TRBV7-3, the J gene TRBJ2-7, with TRBD1 identical over 10 bases. The CDR3 loop spans 15 amino acids. Looked up from germline, CDR1 is SGHTA and CDR2 is FQGTGA. The V segment lost 5 bases and the J segment 5 bases; nucleotides outside the gene matches: 9. The CDR3 reads CASSPGDRGTDEQYF. DNA of the CDR3: TGTGCCAGCAGCCCCGGGGACAGGGGAACGGACGAGCAGTACTTC.

The chain couples TRBV6-6 to TRBJ2-7, with 12 bases that match TRBD2. CDR1 and CDR2 from the germline V gene are MNHNY and SVGAGI (reference sequence). The CDR3 loop spans 15 amino acids. V lost 7 bases to trimming and J lost 1 base; unmatched junction nucleotides: 5. The CDR3 sequence: CASIGLAGRSYEQYF. The CDR3, as DNA: TGTGCCAGCATCGGACTAGCGGGAAGGTCCTACGAGCAGTACTTC.

Only a few counts were recorded for this clone. The V gene is TRBV5-6, the J gene TRBJ1-1; 8 nucleotides match TRBD1. Germline assignment: CDR1 SGHDT and CDR2 YYEEEE. The V gene end was trimmed by 2 bases and the J gene end by 4 bases; junction bases not matched to a gene: 1. CDR3 length: 13 amino acids. CDR3: CASSLQGGTEAFF. DNA of the CDR3: TGTGCCAGCAGCTTACAGGGGGGCACTGAAGCTTTCTTT.

CDR3 amino acids: CASSQRGGPSTDTQYF. The DNA of the CDR3 is TGCGCCAGCAGCCAAAGAGGGGGCCCTAGCACAGATACGCAGTATTTT. The V gene is TRBV4-1, the J gene TRBJ2-3, with 7 bases lining up with TRBD1. This CDR3 region has 16 residues. J lost 0 bases, V lost 2 bases, and 5 bases had no gene match. Germline-derived CDR1 and CDR2 are MGHRA and YSYEKL.

The rearrangement uses TRBV5-1 and TRBJ2-7; 10 positions agree with TRBD2. Germline-derived CDR1 and CDR2 are SGHRS and YFSETQ. The V segment lost 4 bases and the J segment 5 bases; nucleotides outside the gene matches: 9. This CDR3 spans 15 amino acids. This chain's CDR3 is CASSPGLAGVDEQYF. The CDR3 bases are TGCGCCAGCAGCCCCGGGCTAGCGGGAGTGGACGAGCAGTACTTC. Full variable domain (rest looked up from reference TRBV5-1 and TRBJ2-7): KAGVTQTPRYLIKTRGQQVTLSCSPISGHRSVSWYQQTPGQGLQFLFEYFSETQRNKGNFPGRFSGRQFSNSRSEMNVSTLELGDSALYLCASSPGLAGVDEQYFGPGTRLTVT.

About this clone: The junction shows a germline mismatch at one end, possibly a read error. The CDR3 sequence: CASSSFLGHTNF. The DNA of the CDR3 is TGTGCCAGCAGTTCCTTCCTCGGACACACTAACTTC. The rearrangement uses TRBV11-2 and TRBJ2-5; perhaps TRBD1 as D (5 bases). The CDR3 loop spans 12 amino acids. CDR1 SGHAT and CDR2 FQNNGV come from the germline V gene.

The V and J genes are TRBV10-3 and TRBJ2-1; tentatively, D is TRBD2 (5 bases). Germline V gives CDR1 ENHRY, CDR2 SYGVKD. Trimming stripped 4 bases from V and 3 bases from J, with 13 bases between. The CDR3 is 15 amino acids. CDR3 in DNA: TGTGCCATCAGTGTGACCGGGGTGGGCTACAATGAGCAGTTCTTC. Its translation is CAISVTGVGYNEQFF.

This chain connects TRBV18 to TRBJ1-2; unclear D gene. Germline CDR1 is KGHSH and CDR2 is LQKENI. Trimming took off 1 base at V and 3 bases at J, with 9 bases between the two ends. The CDR3 has 14 amino acids. For the CDR3, the DNA is TGTGCCAGCTCACCACGCAACAGCGACTATGGCTACACCTTC. Translation: CASSPRNSDYGYTF. The full variable domain, completed using reference TRBV18 and TRBJ1-2, is NAGVMQNPRHLVRRRGQEARLRCSPMKGHSHVYWYRQLPEEGLKFMVYLQKENIIDESGMPKERFSAEFPKEGPSILRIQQVVRGDSAAYFCASSPRNSDYGYTFGSGTRLTVV.

The CDR3 nucleotides are TGTGCCAGCAGCTCGCGGGGGGGGGTACCAGATACGCAGTATTTT. This gives the protein CASSSRGGVPDTQYF. The chain uses TRBV7-2 and TRBJ2-3, with 9 bases aligning to TRBD2. The CDR3 totals 15 residues. Germline V gene data show CDR1 as SGHTA and CDR2 as FQGNSA. Trimming at V came to 4 bases and at J to 4 bases, leaving 6 bases not matched to a gene.